These 8 T cell receptor beta chains originate from one sample sequenced in a study of cytomegalovirus exposure and HLA in healthy donors. The study ran its PCR with 60 Vbeta and 13 Jbeta primers. Profiling relied on immunoSEQ multiplex PCR, and the TCRdb table lists in-frame clones only, not all of them. The clone table shows 95,000 to 150,000 clones, with the ten largest holding under 3.5%. The source material was PBMCs. These receptors were obtained from a man aged 30-40 years in good health and CMV-seronegative.

V is TRBV29-1 and J is TRBJ2-1; 9 positions match TRBD2. Germline values: CDR1 SQVTM, CDR2 ANQGSEA. This CDR3 has 14 residues. V trimming: 4 bases; J trimming: 7 bases; junction bases outside the gene matches: 8. The CDR3 bases are TGCAGCGTTGGTGAGCGGGAGGCGGGGAATGAGCAGTTCTTC. Translating gives CSVGEREAGNEQFF.

CDR3: CASSFLTSGYHNEQFF. CDR3 nucleotides: TGTGCCAGCAGTTTCCTGACTAGCGGTTATCACAATGAGCAGTTCTTC. The V gene is TRBV6-5, the J gene TRBJ2-1; 9 bases fit TRBD2. This CDR3 is built from 16 residues. Trimming removed 4 bases from V and 5 bases from J; junction bases left unmatched: 9. Per germline, CDR1 MNHEY and CDR2 SVGAGI.

The chain joins TRBV11-3 to TRBJ2-2; D remains unclear. Between the trimmed V and J ends, which lost 3 bases and 0 bases, there was a span of 8 bases. CDR3 size: 15 residues. Germline V lookup: CDR1 SGHNT, CDR2 YENEEA. This CDR3 reads CASSFGASNTGELFF. In DNA, the CDR3 is TGTGCCAGCAGCTTTGGAGCCTCGAACACCGGGGAGCTGTTTTTT.

The genes are TRBV7-2 and TRBJ2-2; 8 bases line up with TRBD1. The V and J ends lost 1 base and 4 bases, in that order; junction bases with no gene match: 2. The CDR3 runs to 15 residues. Germline CDR1 and CDR2: SGHTA and FQGNSA. CDR3 amino acids: CASSLDTGGTGELFF. As DNA, the CDR3 is TGTGCCAGCAGCTTAGATACAGGGGGCACCGGGGAGCTGTTTTTT.

This chain links TRBV5-1 with TRBJ1-1, with 7 positions matching TRBD1. With 0 bases clipped from V and 1 base from J, the junction kept 6 bases outside the gene matches. The CDR3 consists of 16 residues. Per germline, CDR1 SGHRS and CDR2 YFSETQ. CDR3: CASSLGARGPNTEAFF. In nucleotides, the CDR3 is TGCGCCAGCAGCTTGGGGGCAAGGGGGCCGAACACTGAAGCTTTCTTT. The full variable domain, completed using reference TRBV5-1 and TRBJ1-1, is KAGVTQTPRYLIKTRGQQVTLSCSPISGHRSVSWYQQTPGQGLQFLFEYFSETQRNKGNFPGRFSGRQFSNSRSEMNVSTLELGDSALYLCASSLGARGPNTEAFFGQGTRLTVV.

The chain employs TRBV2 and TRBJ2-2, with 11 bases aligning to TRBD1. The CDR3 is made up of 16 amino acids. V was clipped by 4 bases and J by 6 bases; unmatched bases: 7. Per the germline V gene, CDR1 is SNHLY and CDR2 is FYNNEI. Here the CDR3 reads CASSGRGTGGAGELFF. The CDR3 DNA sequence: TGTGCCAGCAGTGGAAGGGGGACAGGGGGGGCCGGGGAGCTGTTTTTT.

This chain connects TRBV2 to TRBJ1-3; D unresolved. This CDR3 spans 15 amino acids. V lost 5 bases, J lost 0 bases, and 11 bases lay in between. Germline V gives CDR1 SNHLY, CDR2 FYNNEI. CDR3 residues: CASSPETLSGNTIYF. The CDR3 DNA follows: TGTGCCAGCAGTCCGGAGACCCTCTCTGGAAACACCATATATTTT.

This sequence joins TRBV2 and TRBJ2-1, with 10 bases matching TRBD2. The CDR3 consists of 15 residues. Germline V gene data show CDR1 as SNHLY and CDR2 as FYNNEI. Germline trimming cut 5 bases from V and 9 bases from J; bases unmatched to any gene: 10. CDR3 loop: CASSTGLAGVSEQFF. The CDR3 DNA sequence: TGTGCCAGCAGTACAGGGCTAGCGGGAGTGAGTGAGCAGTTCTTC. Based on the CDR3 plus reference TRBV2 and TRBJ2-1, the full variable domain is EPEVTQTPSHQVTQMGQEVILRCVPISNHLYFYWYRQILGQKVEFLVSFYNNEISEKSEIFDDQFSVERPDGSNFTLKIRSTKLEDSAMYFCASSTGLAGVSEQFFGPGTRLTVL.